This TCR beta chain was profiled in a study of T-cell reconstitution after alpha-beta-depleted transplantation in children (dated by TCRdb to the mid-2010s). Regarding the research as a whole: T-cell immune reconstitution after TCRalphabeta/CD19-depleted allogeneic hematopoietic cell transplantation in children was quantitatively tracked in the study by means of TCR repertoire profiling.

Here is what the overall study found, with its caveats: About two months after transplant, the apparently early recovery of alphabetaT-cell counts reportedly depended on just several hundred clones that had expanded rapidly and came from non-depleted graft cells. In some patients, the high TCRbeta diversity seen at day 60 was put down to recipient T cells and intrathymic progenitors that had survived conditioning. The frequencies of hyperexpanded clones fell over the following months, and after one year, T-cell counts and TCRbeta diversity were mostly attributed to newly produced T cells.

The treatment or condition label, as the study defines it: allogeneic hematopoietic cell transplantation with graft depleted of TCRalphabeta T cells and CD19 B cells. TCRalphabeta/CD19-depleted allogeneic hematopoietic cell grafts were given to the transplant recipients, all of whom were children. The library came from PCR. Sequencing instrument: Illumina HiSeq 2500. TCR libraries were prepared with molecular barcoding, using unique molecular identifiers to normalize TCRbeta repertoire quantification. Starting from the raw public reads, TCRdb applied fastp trimming at Q25, assembled clones with MiXCR and retained in-frame beta chains. Rows are combined by CDR3 protein, so each entry shows the most common genes and DNA. The sample data list 530,000 or so distinct CDR3 sequences, and more than 20% of these were observed just once. The ten largest clones take up 35% to 40% of the sample. The sample holds a few counts of this clonotype. Its target antigen remains unknown. The input lacks base qualities; no much larger clone sits a single base away.

A distance of 13 bases separates the germline ends of V and J, which lose 4 bases and 9 bases respectively. From its cysteine to its phenylalanine, the CDR3 spans 12 amino acids. The DNA shown is the 36-base CDR3, in frame from base 1. Reading the germline V gene (reference sequence) gives CDR1 DFQATT and CDR2 SNEGSKA. This material consisted of PBMCs, taken before TCRalphabeta/CD19-depleted stem cell transplant. Rearrangement joined TRBV20-1 to TRBJ2-1; the D region possibly corresponds to TRBD2 (5 bases align). The clonotype comes from a boy in the first two years of life with Wiskott-Aldrich syndrome, due to receive a stem cell transplant. The CDR3 region reads CSAMDSRAEQFF. At the DNA level, the sequence is TGCAGTGCTATGGACTCGCGGGCTGAGCAGTTCTTC.